The source of this T cell receptor (beta chain) is a study of a mutant IDH1 vaccine in newly diagnosed glioma. The wider study: Averaging 40.4 years of age, treated patients were around 62% male and about 38% female.

Clones were sequenced by immunoSEQ multiplex PCR, and TCRdb holds only the in-frame ones, with some missing. This sample carries about 34,000 clones, approximately 90% of them seen once, and the ten largest clones take 5% to 6%. Trimming pared 0 bases from V and 4 bases from J, leaving 13 bases between. The germline gives CDR1 MGHRA, CDR2 YSYEKL. This CDR3 is 15 amino acids long. A note on this clone: What it binds is unknown.

Described time point: week 47, end of study. The vaccine gave 300 ug of a 20-mer mutant IDH1 peptide subcutaneously per dose. This sequence was found in a middle-aged woman with glioma. The V call is TRBV4-1, the J call TRBJ2-7; tentatively, D is TRBD1 (6 bases). This specimen was PBMCs, taken from a glioma patient whose treatment included an IDH1 peptide vaccine. The CDR3 region has the DNA TGCGCCAGCAGCCAAGATCTACAGGGAATGTACGAGCAGTACTTC. It translates to CASSQDLQGMYEQYF.